This T cell receptor beta chain stems from a study of cytomegalovirus exposure and HLA in healthy donors. Study-level background: Ancestry clustering placed 70% to 90% of under 450 genotyped donors in the Caucasian-associated cluster.

V shed 3 bases and J shed 5 bases, with 17 bases lying between them. The CDR3 is 15 residues long. CDR1 is KGHSH and CDR2 is LQKENI in the germline V gene. Overall study findings and caveats: Within an earlier analysis, most TCR beta V segments proved productive either about 87% or about 30% of the time. Researchers reported in a later analysis that a missense DCLRE1C variant was tied to TCR beta V- and J-gene trimming.

It was with 60 Vbeta and 13 Jbeta primers that the PCR ran. Data came from immunoSEQ multiplex PCR; TCRdb stores just in-frame clones and leaves some out. The sample shows 100,000 to 150,000 clones, over 60% of them seen only once. This clone was seen only a few times. Its specificity is unknown. The V gene is TRBV18, the J gene TRBJ2-7, with D possibly being TRBD1 (7 bases). Sequencing was performed on PBMCs. The sequence came from a woman aged 60-70 years in good health and CMV-seropositive. The CDR3 loop is CASSPRQGLADEQYF. CDR3 in DNA: TGTGCCAGCTCACCCCGACAGGGACTCGCCGACGAGCAGTACTTC.